Below, 16 T cell receptor beta chains from the same sample are listed, as sequenced in a study of T cell repertoires in cytomegalovirus infection. MiXCR, applied by TCRdb to the reads, yields one record per CDR3 protein. In the table there are 750,000 to 950,000 distinct CDR3 sequences, about 27% of which are singletons. These receptors' targets are unknown. The sequencing here drew on cultured CD8+ T cells from PBMCs, taken from culture after CMV antigen stimulation. All receptors come from a human donor in good health (CMV status not recorded). Some clones in this sample may be carry-over from other donors' samples.

This clonotype showed up just a few times. This chain links TRBV6-1 with TRBJ1-2; 7 bases are a match to TRBD1. Trimming cost V 5 bases and J 4 bases; bases outside gene matches: 10. The V gene's germline CDR1 is MNHNS and CDR2 SASEGT. CDR3 size: 15 residues. The chain's CDR3 is CASSKGQGVAYGYTF. CDR3 sequence (DNA): TGTGCCAGCAGTAAAGGTCAGGGGGTAGCCTATGGCTACACCTTC.

The gene calls are TRBV20-1 and TRBJ2-1; tentative D call: TRBD2 (5 bases). Germline V gene data show CDR1 as DFQATT and CDR2 as SNEGSKA (reference sequence). The V end was cut by 6 bases, the J end by 9 bases, with 12 bases between. The CDR3 loop spans 11 amino acids. DNA for the CDR3: TGCAGTGCGGTGTGGGCGGGTGAGCAGTTCTTC. This translates into CSAVWAGEQFF.

This clonotype was seen only a few times. The rearrangement uses TRBV5-8 and TRBJ2-4; TRBD1 matches at 10 bases. The CDR3 runs 18 residues. The germline V gene has CDR1 SGHTS and CDR2 YDEGEE. With 6 bases clipped from V and 1 base from J, the junction kept 13 bases outside the gene matches. The CDR3 loop reads CASNEGQGLSPAKNIQYF. As DNA, the CDR3 is TGTGCCAGCAACGAGGGACAGGGGCTCTCCCCTGCCAAAAACATTCAGTACTTC. The complete variable domain, with remaining parts taken from reference TRBV5-8 and TRBJ2-4, reads EAGVTQSPTHLIKTRGQQATLRCSPISGHTSVYWYQQALGLGLQFLLWYDEGEERNRGNFPPRFSGRQFPNYSSELNVNALELEDSALYLCASNEGQGLSPAKNIQYFGAGTRLSVL.

At least ten counts were recorded for this clonotype. The V call is TRBV7-6, the J call TRBJ2-1; D remains ambiguous. The CDR3 contains 15 residues. Germline CDR1 SGHVS, CDR2 FNYEAQ. Trimming pared 5 bases from V and 0 bases from J, leaving 11 bases between. The CDR3 DNA is TGTGCCAGCAGCCAGACCAGCGTCTCCTACAATGAGCAGTTCTTC. Protein: CASSQTSVSYNEQFF.

This sequence joins TRBV28 and TRBJ1-3; unclear D gene. The length of the CDR3 is 15 residues. The V gene's germline CDR1 is MDHEN and CDR2 SYDVKM. Trimming stripped 3 bases from V and 8 bases from J, with 17 bases between. CDR3 region: CASSFLASPVDTIYF. CDR3 nucleotides: TGTGCCAGCAGTTTCTTGGCTTCTCCTGTGGACACCATATATTTT.

The rearrangement uses TRBV10-3 and TRBJ1-1; unclear D gene. The germline V and J ends were trimmed by 2 bases and 1 base, with 11 bases remaining between them. Per germline, CDR1 ENHRY and CDR2 SYGVKD. The CDR3 runs 15 residues. CDR3 protein: CAISEGRTENTEAFF. DNA of the CDR3: TGTGCCATCAGTGAGGGAAGGACGGAGAACACTGAAGCTTTCTTT.

This clonotype was observed a handful of times. The chain couples TRBV6-6 to TRBJ2-7; 8 nucleotides agree with TRBD1. The trim removed 0 bases at V and 0 bases at J, leaving 10 bases unmatched. The CDR3 contains 18 residues. Germline-derived CDR1 and CDR2 are MNHNY and SVGAGI (reference sequence). CDR3 DNA sequence: TGTGCCAGCAGTTACTCGGGGGGCAGGGGGCCTGACTCCTACGAGCAGTACGTC. Its translation is CASSYSGGRGPDSYEQYV.

V is TRBV20-1 and J is TRBJ2-1; 9 nucleotides line up with TRBD2. Per germline, CDR1 DFQATT and CDR2 SNEGSKA (reference sequence). The CDR3 is 15 amino acids. The CDR3 nucleotides are TGCAGCCTCCCCGCGGGGGGGGCCCCCTACAATGAGCAGTTCTTC. This translates into CSLPAGGAPYNEQFF.

The sample holds a few counts of this clonotype. The chain couples TRBV7-3 to TRBJ2-3, with D perhaps matching TRBD1 (5 bases). With 5 bases removed from V and 2 bases from J, the gap between germline ends came to 14 bases. Germline CDR1 and CDR2: SGHTA and FQGTGA. The length of the CDR3 is 15 residues. Written as DNA, the CDR3 is TGTGCCAGCAGCCTCGGACACTTCAACACAGATACGCAGTATTTT. As protein: CASSLGHFNTDTQYF. Variable domain in full (rest from reference TRBV7-3 and TRBJ2-3): GAGVSQTPSNKVTEKGKYVELRCDPISGHTALYWYRQSLGQGPEFLIYFQGTGAADDSGLPNDRFFAVRPEGSVSTLKIQRTERGDSAVYLCASSLGHFNTDTQYFGPGTRLTVL.

The chain recombines TRBV7-9 with TRBJ1-1; 11 positions match TRBD1. Germline-derived CDR1 and CDR2 are SEHNR and FQNEAQ (reference sequence). The CDR3 has 15 residues. The junction had 6 bases not matched to a gene; V was cut back by 5 bases and J by 4 bases. CDR3 nucleotide sequence: TGTGCCAGCAGCCATTATGGACAGGGGGCCACTGAAGCTTTCTTT. It translates to CASSHYGQGATEAFF.

The rearrangement links TRBV6-2 or TRBV6-3 to TRBJ1-2, with D uncertain. This CDR3 is built from 14 residues. Germline assignment: CDR1 MNHEY and CDR2 SVGEGT. The V and J ends lost 7 bases and 5 bases respectively, with 17 bases between them. CDR3: CASIPRGGRYGYTF. CDR3 bases: TGTGCCAGCATTCCCCGAGGAGGGCGGTATGGCTACACCTTC.

The chain couples TRBV7-3 to TRBJ2-3; either TRBD1 or TRBD2 may fit D (5 bases each). Germline CDR1 SGHTA, CDR2 FQGTGA. The ends were cut back, 4 bases at V and 1 base at J, with 12 bases in the middle. The CDR3 is 15 amino acids. The CDR3 loop reads CASSSRGAGTDTQYF. DNA for the CDR3: TGTGCCAGCAGCTCCCGAGGGGCCGGCACAGATACGCAGTATTTT.

This clonotype has just a few counts. The chain uses TRBV4-1 and TRBJ2-3, with D possibly TRBD2 on 6 matching bases. V lost 1 base and J 3 bases, leaving 11 bases between the germline ends. CDR1 MGHRA and CDR2 YSYEKL come from the germline V gene. The CDR3 loop spans 15 amino acids. The CDR3 region has the DNA TGCGCCAGCAGCCAAGGGACTATAGGAACAGATACGCAGTATTTT. Amino acid sequence: CASSQGTIGTDTQYF.

This clonotype was counted between two and nine times. The CDR3 DNA is TGTGCCAGCAGCTTACAGGGGGTTGGTCAGCCCCAGCATTTT. Translated: CASSLQGVGQPQHF. The V call is TRBV6-1, the J call TRBJ1-5; 8 bases match TRBD1. V was pared by 6 bases and J by 6 bases, with 7 bases of the junction left unmatched. Germline CDR1 reads MNHNS; CDR2 reads SASEGT. This CDR3 is 14 amino acids long.

The chain links TRBV6-5 to TRBJ2-7; D gene ambiguous. V was shortened by 0 bases and J by 2 bases, with 8 bases between the two germline ends. Germline CDR1 and CDR2: MNHEY and SVGAGI. This CDR3 comprises 14 residues. The CDR3 is CASSYSSSTYEQYF. DNA of the CDR3: TGTGCCAGCAGTTACTCGAGCAGCACCTACGAGCAGTACTTC.

V usage is TRBV19 and J usage is TRBJ1-1; 8 bases are shared with TRBD1. Per the germline V gene, CDR1 is LNHDA and CDR2 is SQIVND (reference sequence). The ends lost 4 bases at V and 0 bases at J; junction bases unmatched: 1. This CDR3 contains 14 residues. This chain's CDR3 is CASSNRGMNTEAFF. Here the CDR3 DNA reads TGTGCCAGTAGTAACAGGGGGATGAACACTGAAGCTTTCTTT.